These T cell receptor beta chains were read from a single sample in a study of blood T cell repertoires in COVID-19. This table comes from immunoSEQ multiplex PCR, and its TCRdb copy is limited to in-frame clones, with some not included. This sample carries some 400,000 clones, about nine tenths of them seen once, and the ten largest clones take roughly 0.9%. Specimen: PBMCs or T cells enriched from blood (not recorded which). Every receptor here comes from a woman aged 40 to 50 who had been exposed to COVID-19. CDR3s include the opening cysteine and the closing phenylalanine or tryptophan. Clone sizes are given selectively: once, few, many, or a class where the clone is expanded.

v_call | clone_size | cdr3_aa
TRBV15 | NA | CATSRDSTSGRNEQYF
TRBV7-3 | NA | CASSPGSGPTGELFF
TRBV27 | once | CASIQGRGYTEAFF
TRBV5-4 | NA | CASSTQGIDSPLHF
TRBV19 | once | CAGQRTPYTEAFF
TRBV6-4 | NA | CASSPLGQGTRRGYTF
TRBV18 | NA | CASSPRTVSSGANVLTF
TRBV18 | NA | CASSPPSSGSTYEQFF
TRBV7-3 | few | CASSLTDSSYNEQFF
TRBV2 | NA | CASSYSKFLGTVGGYNEQFF
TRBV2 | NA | CASKAGASGQETQYF
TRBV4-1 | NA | CASSQESGGYNEQFF
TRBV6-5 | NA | CASSLGGGQPQHF
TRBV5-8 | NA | CASSLVLQSETQYF
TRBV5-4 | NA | CASSGSGGRAEQYF
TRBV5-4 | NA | CASSLRGNTEAFF
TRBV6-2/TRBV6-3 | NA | CASSYQGLSNQPQHF
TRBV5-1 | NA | CASSSGRSTDTQYF
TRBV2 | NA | CASRSSGGFNQPQHF
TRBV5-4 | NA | CASSSPHEGGSLHF
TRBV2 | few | CASSGDSANYGYTF
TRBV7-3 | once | CASSLSSGRAGETQYF
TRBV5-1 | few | CASSLIGTGSSSPLHF
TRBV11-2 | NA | CASSTSSGSSYEQYF
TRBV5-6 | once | CASSLVGQGASYEQYF
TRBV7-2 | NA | CASSLYGRGAFRSGNTIYF
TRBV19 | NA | CASSIQQGSEAFF
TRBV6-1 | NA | CASSEHSGRGKHNEQFF
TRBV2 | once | CAGSFGGVSYNEQFF
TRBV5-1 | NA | CASSLAAGNGGAFF
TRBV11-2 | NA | CASSPRDRENTEAFF
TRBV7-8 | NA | CASSRTGGGVLLLETQYF
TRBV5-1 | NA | CASSWTGGGGNRNSPLHF
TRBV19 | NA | CASSIMSGASNTEAFF
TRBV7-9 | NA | CASSYGQGVRNQPQHF
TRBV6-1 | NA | CASSEVRNEKLFF
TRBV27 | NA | CASSPLAGGVKFF
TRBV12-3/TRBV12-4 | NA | CATRTADSPLHF
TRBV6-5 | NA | CASSPTRDLYGYTF
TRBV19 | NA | CASSSQAGGPGEQFF
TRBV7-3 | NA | CASSLTGQSLAGRLNEQFF
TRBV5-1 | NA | CASSLQGARNTEAFF
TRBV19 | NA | CASSEGPRGYTF
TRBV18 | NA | CASSPGQANQPQHF
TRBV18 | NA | CASSPGPQGGEKLFF
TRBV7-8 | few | CASSPGQGIGTGELFF
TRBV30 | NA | CAWSVSNPGRQPQHF
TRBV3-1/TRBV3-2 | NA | CASSQVSGSPETQYF
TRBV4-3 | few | CASSPGQFNTGELFF
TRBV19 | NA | CASSRDTSLYEQYF
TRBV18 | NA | CASSSRGAGNQPQHF
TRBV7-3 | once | CASSRESGRASNEQFF
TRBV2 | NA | CASSEENYSGNTIYF
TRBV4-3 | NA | CASSPRNSGELFF
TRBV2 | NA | CASGRGEGNYGYTF
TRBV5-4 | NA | CASSLGGGRPLAKNIQYF
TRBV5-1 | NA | CASSLGQTEAFF